This T cell receptor beta chain was captured by sequencing in a study of blood T cell repertoires in COVID-19. Turning to the study itself: The origin of the acute and convalescent COVID-19 samples was the United States, Italy and Spain.

The V gene end was trimmed by 7 bases and the J gene end by 1 base; junction bases not matched to a gene: 5. The CDR3 is 15 residues long. CDR1 MNHNY and CDR2 SVGAGI come from the germline V gene (reference sequence). Generated by immunoSEQ multiplex PCR, the TCRdb table keeps only in-frame clones and is missing some. The table shows about 140,000 clones, with around 80% occurring only once. The chain is built from TRBV6-6 and TRBJ2-2; TRBD2 matches at 8 bases. Sequenced input: peripheral blood. This TCR came from a woman in her fifties or sixties with acute or convalescent COVID-19. CDR3 DNA: TGTGCCAGCAACCGAGCGGGAGTGAACACCGGGGAGCTGTTTTTT. It specifies CASNRAGVNTGELFF.